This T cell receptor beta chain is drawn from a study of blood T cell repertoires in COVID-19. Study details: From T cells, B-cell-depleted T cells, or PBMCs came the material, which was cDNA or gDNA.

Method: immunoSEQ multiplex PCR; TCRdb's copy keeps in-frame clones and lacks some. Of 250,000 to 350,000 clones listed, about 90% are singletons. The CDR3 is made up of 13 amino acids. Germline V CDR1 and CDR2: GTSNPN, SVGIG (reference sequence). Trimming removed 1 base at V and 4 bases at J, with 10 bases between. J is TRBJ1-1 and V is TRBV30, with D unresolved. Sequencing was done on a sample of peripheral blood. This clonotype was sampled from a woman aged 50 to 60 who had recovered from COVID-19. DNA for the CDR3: TGTGCCTGGAGTGGATCGGGGAGCACTGAAGCTTTCTTT. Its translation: CAWSGSGSTEAFF.